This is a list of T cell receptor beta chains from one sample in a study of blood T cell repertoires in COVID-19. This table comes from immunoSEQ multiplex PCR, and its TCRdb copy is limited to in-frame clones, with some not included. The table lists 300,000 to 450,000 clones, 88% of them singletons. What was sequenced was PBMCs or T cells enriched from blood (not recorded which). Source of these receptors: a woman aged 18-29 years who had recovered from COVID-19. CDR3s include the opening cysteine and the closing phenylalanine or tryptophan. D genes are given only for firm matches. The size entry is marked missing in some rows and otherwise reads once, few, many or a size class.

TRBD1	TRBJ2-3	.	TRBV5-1	TGCGCCAGCAGCCCCGACAGGGCCGGAGGAGATACGCAGTATTTT	CASSPDRAGGDTQYF
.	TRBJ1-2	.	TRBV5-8	TGTGCCAGCAGCTTGGCGAAGCCCCTTGGCTACACCTTC	CASSLAKPLGYTF
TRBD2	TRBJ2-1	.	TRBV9	TGTGCCAGCAGCGTAACTATACGTCTAGCGGGGGGGCTCGATGAGCAGTTCTTC	CASSVTIRLAGGLDEQFF
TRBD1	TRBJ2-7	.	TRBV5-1	TGCGCCAGCAGCAAGGACAGGGGGACCGAGCAGTACTTC	CASSKDRGTEQYF
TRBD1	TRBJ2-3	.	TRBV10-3	TGTGCCATCAGTGATTTTCCCCGGGACAGACCCACAGATACGCAGTATTTT	CAISDFPRDRPTDTQYF
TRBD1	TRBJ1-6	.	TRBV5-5	TGTGCCAGCAGCCGGGACAGAAATTCACCCCTCCACTTT	CASSRDRNSPLHF
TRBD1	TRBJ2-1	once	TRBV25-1	TGTGCCAGCAGCTGGGGACAGAGGGAGTTGAATAGTGAGCAGTTCTTC	CASSWGQRELNSEQFF
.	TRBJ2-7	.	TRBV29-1	TGCAGCGTCGGCCCGACATCAGGGGAGCAGTACTTC	CSVGPTSGEQYF
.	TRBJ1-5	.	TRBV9	TGTGCCAGCAGCGTAGATCAGGGTGGCAATCAGCCCCAGCATTTT	CASSVDQGGNQPQHF
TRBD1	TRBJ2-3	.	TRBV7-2	TGTGCCAGCAGCTTAGGACAGGGGGCCCCAGATACGCAGTATTTT	CASSLGQGAPDTQYF
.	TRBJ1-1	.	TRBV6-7	TGTGCCAGCAGTTACCGTTTACAGGTTCCCTCCACTGAAGCTTTCTTT	CASSYRLQVPSTEAFF
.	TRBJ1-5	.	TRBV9	TGTGCCAGCAGCCATGGCAATCAGCCCCAGCATTTT	CASSHGNQPQHF
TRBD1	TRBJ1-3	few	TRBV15	TGTGCCACCAGCAGAGGGGGGACAGGGACTGGAAACACCATATATTTT	CATSRGGTGTGNTIYF
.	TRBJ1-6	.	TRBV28	TGTGCCAGAGGTGACAGTCATAATTCACCCCTCCACTTT	CARGDSHNSPLHF
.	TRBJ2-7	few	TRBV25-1	TGTGCCAGCAGAGCCGGGGGCTCCTACGAGCAGTACTTC	CASRAGGSYEQYF
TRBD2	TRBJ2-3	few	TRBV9	TGTGCCAGCAGCCGAAGTGGGGGGGAGATTCGGGATACGCAGTATTTT	CASSRSGGEIRDTQYF
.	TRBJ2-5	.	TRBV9	TGTGCCAGCAGCGTAGATTCGCTAGCCTACCAAGAGACCCAGTACTTC	CASSVDSLAYQETQYF
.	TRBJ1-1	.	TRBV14	TGTGCCAGCAGCCCGAACAGGAACACTGAAGCTTTCTTT	CASSPNRNTEAFF
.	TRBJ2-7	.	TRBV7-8	TGTGCCAGCAGCCCACTTCCCTCGGGTGCTCTTTACGAGCAGTACTTC	CASSPLPSGALYEQYF
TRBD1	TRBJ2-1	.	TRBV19	TGTGCCTGCTCCCGGGACAGGAGAAACAATGAGCAGTTCTTC	CACSRDRRNNEQFF
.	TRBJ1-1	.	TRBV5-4	TGTGCCAGCAGCTTGGAGCCCATCGTTGGGGGGACTGAAGCTTTCTTT	CASSLEPIVGGTEAFF
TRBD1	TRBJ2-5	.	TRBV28	TGTGCCAGCAGTGTACCCGTTCAGGGGGCTGGGGAGACCCAGTACTTC	CASSVPVQGAGETQYF
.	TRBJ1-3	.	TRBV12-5	TGTGCTAGTGGTTTGAAGCGGGGAAACACCATATATTTT	CASGLKRGNTIYF
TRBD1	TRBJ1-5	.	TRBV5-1	TGCGCCAGCAGCTTAACGGGACAGGGCAGCAATCAGCCCCAGCATTTT	CASSLTGQGSNQPQHF
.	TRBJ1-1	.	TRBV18	TGTGCCAGCTCGCCTCCAGGGGCACCTGAAGCTTTCTTT	CASSPPGAPEAFF
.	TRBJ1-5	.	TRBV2	TGTGCCAGCAGACTACAGACAGGCCACAATCAGCCCCAGCATTTT	CASRLQTGHNQPQHF
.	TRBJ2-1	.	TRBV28	TGTGCCAGCCGGAGAGGGGGATACAATGAGCAGTTCTTC	CASRRGGYNEQFF
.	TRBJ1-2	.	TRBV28	TGTGCCAGCACCCTAGGGTCAGGGCGCTATGGCTACACCTTC	CASTLGSGRYGYTF
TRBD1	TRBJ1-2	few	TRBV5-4	TGTGCCAGCAGCTTGGGACAGGGGGGCGGCTACACCTTC	CASSLGQGGGYTF
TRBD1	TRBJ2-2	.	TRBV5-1	TGCGCCAGCAGCTGGTCTACAGGGGCGATGAACACCGGGGAGCTGTTTTTT	CASSWSTGAMNTGELFF
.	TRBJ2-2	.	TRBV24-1	TGTGCCACCAGTGACGCCCGGGACACCGGGGAGCTGTTTTTT	CATSDARDTGELFF
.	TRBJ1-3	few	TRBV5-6	TGTGCCAGCAGCTTGGAGCCTCACTCTGGAAACACCATATATTTT	CASSLEPHSGNTIYF
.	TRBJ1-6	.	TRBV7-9	TGTGCCAGCAGAAAGGACCTGGGACACAATTCACCCCTCCACTTT	CASRKDLGHNSPLHF
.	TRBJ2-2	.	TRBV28	TGTGCCAGCAGTTCCGGGGTGAGGGAGCTGTTTTTT	CASSSGVRELFF
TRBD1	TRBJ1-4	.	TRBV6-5	TGTGCCAGCAGCAGGGGGCGAGGTAATGAAAAACTGTTTTTT	CASSRGRGNEKLFF
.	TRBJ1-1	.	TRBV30	TGTGCCTGGAGTCTCGGGTTTCCTCGTTTCGACACTGAAGCTTTCTTT	CAWSLGFPRFDTEAFF
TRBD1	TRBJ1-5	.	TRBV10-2	TGCGCCAGCAGTACCGGGACAGGGGTAGGTCAGCCCCAGCATTTT	CASSTGTGVGQPQHF
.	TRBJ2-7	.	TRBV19	TGTGCCAGTAGTCCTAGTCCAGAGTACGAGCAGTACTTC	CASSPSPEYEQYF
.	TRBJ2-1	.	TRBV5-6	TGTGCCAGCAGCTTGTGGCGGGACCGCATCTACAATGAGCAGTTCTTC	CASSLWRDRIYNEQFF
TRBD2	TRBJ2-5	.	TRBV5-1	TGCGCCAGCAGCACCGGGCCGACTAGCGGGGGACCACAAGAGACCCAGTACTTC	CASSTGPTSGGPQETQYF
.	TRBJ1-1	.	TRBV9	TGTGCCAGCAGCGTAGTGGGCCACACTGAAGCTTTCTTT	CASSVVGHTEAFF
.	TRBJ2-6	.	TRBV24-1	TGTGCCACCAGTGAATCAGGGTCGGCTGGGGCCAACGTCCTGACTTTC	CATSESGSAGANVLTF
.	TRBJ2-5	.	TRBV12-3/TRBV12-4	TGTGCCAGCAGTTTTGGGGCAAGGGAGACCCAGTACTTC	CASSFGARETQYF
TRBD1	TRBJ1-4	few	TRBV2	TGTGCCAGCAGTGATCCGGGACAGGCTTCAACTAATGAAAAACTGTTTTTT	CASSDPGQASTNEKLFF
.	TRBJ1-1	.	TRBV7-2	TGTGCCAGCAGCCCCGGGGGGCACAACACTGAAGCTTTCTTT	CASSPGGHNTEAFF
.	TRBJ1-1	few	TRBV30	TGTGCCTGGAGGGTAAGGCAGGGGCGGACAAGTGTCACTGAAGCTTTCTTT	CAWRVRQGRTSVTEAFF
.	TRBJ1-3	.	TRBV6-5	TGTGCCAGCAGTTTTGAGTCGGAAGCGGCCGGAAACACCATATATTTT	CASSFESEAAGNTIYF
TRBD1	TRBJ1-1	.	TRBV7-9	TGTGCCAGCAGCCCCGCCAACAGGGGAAACACTGAAGCTTTCTTT	CASSPANRGNTEAFF
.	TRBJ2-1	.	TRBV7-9	TGTGCCAGCAGCCCAGGGGCTGCGTTCTTC	CASSPGAAFF
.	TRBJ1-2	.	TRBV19	TGTGCCAGTAGTATAGACAGGGCCAGTTCCTATGGCTACACCTTC	CASSIDRASSYGYTF
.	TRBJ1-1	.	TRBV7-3	TGTGCCAGCAGCTTGAACAGAGTGAACACTGAAGCTTTCTTT	CASSLNRVNTEAFF
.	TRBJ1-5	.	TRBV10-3	TGTGCCGCCCGGACAGAAAATCAGCCCCAGCATTTT	CAARTENQPQHF
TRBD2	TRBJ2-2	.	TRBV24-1	TGTGCCACCAGTGATGCTAAGCGGGGCGGCACCGGGGAGCTGTTTTTT	CATSDAKRGGTGELFF
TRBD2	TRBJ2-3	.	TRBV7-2	TGTGCCAGCAGCTTATCTATGGGGTGGCGGGGGGCGAACACAGATACGCAGTATTTT	CASSLSMGWRGANTDTQYF
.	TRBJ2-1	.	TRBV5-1	TGCGCCAGCAGCTTGGGCCGGGGGAGGTACAATGAGCAGTTCTTC	CASSLGRGRYNEQFF
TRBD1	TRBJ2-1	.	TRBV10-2	TGCGCCAGCAGTGAAATTACAGGGGGCAATGAGCAGTTCTTC	CASSEITGGNEQFF
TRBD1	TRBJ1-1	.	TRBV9	TGTGCCAGCAGCGCACCCGGGACAGCGAACACTGAAGCTTTCTTT	CASSAPGTANTEAFF
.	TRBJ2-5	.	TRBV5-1	TGCGCCAGCAGCTTGGGTGGCACAGGGTTTCGGGAGACCCAGTACTTC	CASSLGGTGFRETQYF
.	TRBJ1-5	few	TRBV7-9	TGTGCCAGCAGCTTAGGTCCGTCGGGGAGCAATCAGCCCCAGCATTTT	CASSLGPSGSNQPQHF